The 11 T cell receptor beta chains below all came from one sample that was sequenced in a study of blood T cell repertoires in COVID-19. Assay used: immunoSEQ multiplex PCR; TCRdb lists only in-frame clones, some missing. The profile shows a few hundred thousand clones, roughly 90% of them singletons. What was sequenced was peripheral blood. Every receptor here comes from a man aged 55 to 69 with acute or convalescent COVID-19.

The rearrangement links TRBV27 to TRBJ1-1; the match to TRBD1 covers 11 bases. J was trimmed by 1 base and V by 5 bases; bases with no gene match: 3. Germline CDR1 and CDR2: MNHEY and SMNVEV (reference sequence). The CDR3 is made up of 15 amino acids. The CDR3 nucleotides are TGTGCCAGCAGTAGGGACAGGGGGGCGAACACTGAAGCTTTCTTT. This codes for CASSRDRGANTEAFF.

V usage is TRBV25-1 and J usage is TRBJ1-6; 11 bases align to TRBD1. The CDR3 length is 18 residues. Looked up from germline, CDR1 is MGHDK and CDR2 is SYGVNS. The V segment lost 0 bases and the J segment 7 bases; nucleotides outside the gene matches: 8. The CDR3 spells CASSEYSGQGVSNSPLHF. DNA of the CDR3: TGTGCCAGCAGTGAATACTCGGGACAGGGGGTGTCGAATTCACCCCTCCACTTT.

This clone was observed a single time. The chain employs TRBV28 and TRBJ1-4, with TRBD1 as a possible D gene (6 bases). In germline, CDR1 is MDHEN, CDR2 SYDVKM. V lost 3 bases, J lost 2 bases, and 13 bases lay in between. The length of the CDR3 is 16 residues. The DNA of the CDR3 is TGTGCCAGCAGTTTGTTGGGGGCGCGGACTAATGAAAAACTGTTTTTT. Its translation is CASSLLGARTNEKLFF.

CDR3 sequence reads: CASSLGPASSYEQYF. The CDR3 coding sequence is TGTGCCAGCAGCTTGGGGCCAGCTAGCTCCTACGAGCAGTACTTC. The chain recombines TRBV5-6 with TRBJ2-7; D is undetermined. The V end lost 0 bases, the J end lost 0 bases, and 10 bases lay between the germline ends. CDR3 length: 15 residues. Per germline, CDR1 SGHDT and CDR2 YYEEEE.

The chain recombines TRBV4-3 with TRBJ2-7; D gene uncertain. V shed 1 base and J shed 0 bases, with 13 bases lying between them. Germline V gene data show CDR1 as LGHNA and CDR2 as YSLEER. The CDR3 totals 16 residues. In DNA form, the CDR3 reads TGCGCCAGCAGCCAAGGGGCCTTTGAGATCTCCTACGAGCAGTACTTC. It translates to CASSQGAFEISYEQYF.

The V call is TRBV24-1, the J call TRBJ2-2; TRBD1 is a possible D gene (5 bases). Per the germline V gene, CDR1 is KGHDR and CDR2 is SFDVKD. Trimming took off 5 bases at V and 1 base at J, with 7 bases between the two ends. The CDR3 has 14 residues. The CDR3 loop is CATSAGLNTGELFF. The CDR3 region has the DNA TGTGCCACCAGTGCAGGGTTGAACACCGGGGAGCTGTTTTTT.

This sequence joins TRBV6-5 and TRBJ1-6, with D unclear. The CDR3 is made up of 14 amino acids. V was pared by 8 bases and J by 2 bases, with 10 bases between. Per the germline V gene, CDR1 is MNHEY and CDR2 is SVGAGI. CDR3 residues: CASRRETYNSPLHF. The CDR3 DNA follows: TGTGCCAGCCGGAGGGAAACCTATAATTCACCCCTCCACTTT.

V gene TRBV6-2 or TRBV6-3 combines with J gene TRBJ2-1, with 11 bases lining up with TRBD2. The CDR3 consists of 18 residues. Germline CDR1 is MNHEY and CDR2 is SVGEGT. J lost 2 bases, V lost 0 bases, and 6 bases had no gene match. The CDR3: CASSYSGRSGRAYNEQFF. DNA for the CDR3: TGTGCCAGCAGTTACTCTGGGCGTAGCGGGAGGGCCTACAATGAGCAGTTCTTC.

CDR3 loop: CASSLARSGGSGANVLTF. The CDR3 DNA reads as TGTGCCAGCAGCCTCGCTCGGAGCGGGGGCTCTGGGGCCAACGTCCTGACTTTC. V and J are TRBV7-8 and TRBJ2-6; 8 nucleotides line up with TRBD2. The CDR3 is made up of 18 amino acids. After removal of 5 bases from V and 0 bases from J, the junction contained 9 bases not matched to a gene. CDR1 is SGHVS, CDR2 FQNEAQ, per germline.

This rearrangement joins TRBV30 to TRBJ2-5; tentatively, D is TRBD2 (7 bases). V lost 6 bases, J lost 4 bases, and 15 bases lay in between. From germline, CDR1 is GTSNPN and CDR2 SVGIG (reference sequence). The CDR3 contains 13 residues. The CDR3: CACWEGGGETQYF. CDR3 sequence (DNA): TGTGCCTGTTGGGAGGGGGGAGGAGAGACCCAGTACTTC.

A word on this clone: The same CDR3 arises from other DNA sequences in this sample as well. The V and J genes are TRBV18 and TRBJ2-1, with D possibly being TRBD2 (7 bases). Trimming took off 0 bases at V and 4 bases at J, with 13 bases between the two ends. Germline V gene sequence: CDR1 KGHSH, CDR2 LQKENI. The CDR3 spans 16 residues. The CDR3 DNA sequence: TGTGCCAGCTCACCACCGACGGGGGGCTTATACAATGAGCAGTTCTTC. This codes for CASSPPTGGLYNEQFF.